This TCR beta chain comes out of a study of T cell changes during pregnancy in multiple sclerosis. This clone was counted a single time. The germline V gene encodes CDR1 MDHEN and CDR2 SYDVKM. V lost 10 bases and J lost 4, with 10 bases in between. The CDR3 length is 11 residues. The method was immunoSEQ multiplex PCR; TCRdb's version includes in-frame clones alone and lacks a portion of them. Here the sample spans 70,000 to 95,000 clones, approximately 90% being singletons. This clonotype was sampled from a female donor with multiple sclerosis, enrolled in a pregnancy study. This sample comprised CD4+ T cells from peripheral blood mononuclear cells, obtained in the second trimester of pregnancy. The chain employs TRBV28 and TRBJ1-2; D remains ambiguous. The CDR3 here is CATGLTYGYTF. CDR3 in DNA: TGTGCCACAGGCCTAACCTATGGCTACACCTTC.